The 20 T cell receptor beta chains reported below all come from one sample, sequenced in a study of beta chain features in type 1 diabetes. All of the isolated RNA was reverse transcribed, so expressed TCRB transcripts were sequenced. The repertoire was sequenced with immunoSEQ multiplex PCR; TCRdb's copy has only in-frame clones and lacks some. Of about 340,000 clones listed, 7% to 9% are singletons. The sequencing input was central memory CD4+ T cells from blood. These receptors were collected from a woman aged 18-29 years in good health.

This clone has only a few counts. This chain uses TRBV6-1 with TRBJ2-3; D is ambiguous. CDR3 size: 11 residues. Trimming left V 4 bases short and J 2 bases short, with 1 base between. Germline V gene data show CDR1 as MNHNS and CDR2 as SASEGT. The CDR3 protein is CASSVTDTQYF. As DNA, the CDR3 is TGTGCCAGCAGTGTCACAGATACGCAGTATTTT.

This rearrangement joins TRBV21-1 to TRBJ2-5; the table gives TRBD2 as D, unverified against the DNA. TRBV21-1 constitutes a pseudogene. The CDR3 runs to 18 residues. The CDR3 region has the DNA TGTGCCAGCAGCAAAATGTTTGGCGGGAGTCCCTACCAAGAGACCCAGTACTTC. Translated, it gives CASSKMFGGSPYQETQYF.

The gene calls are TRBV27 and TRBJ2-7, with 9 positions matching TRBD1. Germline V gene sequence: CDR1 MNHEY, CDR2 SMNVEV (reference sequence). The ends lost 8 bases at V and 5 bases at J; junction bases unmatched: 13. This CDR3 region has 15 residues. CDR3 amino acids: CASAQTRDRAHEQYF. The CDR3 coding sequence is TGTGCCAGCGCACAAACCCGGGACAGGGCACACGAGCAGTACTTC.

The sample holds many counts of this clone. The J gene is TRBJ1-4, the V gene TRBV11-2; 8 nucleotides align to TRBD1. J lost 7 bases, V lost 3 bases, and 1 base had no gene match. CDR1 SGHAT and CDR2 FQNNGV come from the germline V gene. The CDR3 extends over 13 amino acids. The CDR3 DNA reads TGTGCCAGCAGCTTGACAGGGGTTGAAAAACTGTTTTTT. Amino acids: CASSLTGVEKLFF.

V is TRBV5-1 and J is TRBJ2-1; 10 bases are shared with TRBD2. The CDR3 runs to 17 residues. Germline loops: CDR1 SGHRS, CDR2 YFSETQ. V gave up 4 bases and J gave up 10 bases; unmatched junction bases: 17. CDR3 nucleotide sequence: TGCGCCAGCAGCCCCACCTACGCAGCGGGAGGGGCGGAGGAGCAGTTCTTC. It specifies CASSPTYAAGGAEEQFF.

The J gene is TRBJ1-2, the V gene TRBV28; D gene ambiguous. The CDR3 is 11 amino acids. Germline CDR1 reads MDHEN; CDR2 reads SYDVKM. Trimming removed 1 base at V and 6 bases at J, with 3 bases between. The CDR3 DNA reads TGTGCCAGCAGTTTATACGATGGCTACACCTTC. It yields the protein CASSLYDGYTF.

V usage is TRBV11-1 and J usage is TRBJ2-1; perhaps TRBD1 as D (5 bases). The V gene's germline CDR1 is SGHAT and CDR2 FQDESV (reference sequence). The CDR3 consists of 16 residues. V gave up 1 base and J gave up 0 bases, with 10 bases separating them. The CDR3 bases are TGTGCCAGCAGCTTAGTTGGGGCTAACTCCTACAATGAGCAGTTCTTC. This encodes CASSLVGANSYNEQFF.

This clone was seen many times. The chain employs TRBV6-1 and TRBJ2-4, with 8 positions matching TRBD1. V was pared by 4 bases and J by 4 bases, with 9 bases of the junction left unmatched. CDR3 length: 16 residues. Germline V gene data show CDR1 as MNHNS and CDR2 as SASEGT. CDR3 nucleotide sequence: TGTGCCAGCAGTGTTCAAGGACAGGGCACGAAAAACATTCAGTACTTC. Amino acid sequence: CASSVQGQGTKNIQYF.

The CDR3 region has the DNA TGCAGCGTTGCCTTTTCACTAGCGGGAGCACGGGAGCAGTACTTC. Its protein product is CSVAFSLAGAREQYF. J is TRBJ2-7 and V is TRBV29-1, with 11 bases identical to TRBD2. Trimming cost V 4 bases and J 7 bases; bases outside gene matches: 12. This CDR3 has 15 residues. CDR1 is SQVTM and CDR2 is ANQGSEA in the germline V gene.

The CDR3 loop reads CAISDMTSGYYEQYF. The DNA for the CDR3 is TGTGCCATCAGTGATATGACTAGCGGGTACTACGAGCAGTACTTC. V gene TRBV10-3 combines with J gene TRBJ2-7; 10 bases are a match to TRBD2. This CDR3 comprises 15 residues. Trimming removed 3 bases from V and 3 bases from J; junction bases left unmatched: 5. Germline V gene data show CDR1 as ENHRY and CDR2 as SYGVKD.

As concerns this clone: Mismatch with germline at one junction end may stem from a read error. CDR3 in amino acids: CASSSLGTPEKLFF. CDR3 nucleotide sequence: TGTGCTAGCAGTTCTCTCGGGACCCCAGAAAAACTGTTTTTT. This chain connects TRBV7-7 to TRBJ1-4, with a possible D match to TRBD1 (5 bases). This CDR3 contains 14 residues. In germline, CDR1 is SSHAT, CDR2 FNYEAQ (reference sequence).

This clone was seen more than once but under ten times. The CDR3 reads CASSLLRDREEQYF. CDR3 in DNA: TGTGCCAGCAGCTTATTGAGGGACCGGGAGGAACAGTACTTC. The rearrangement uses TRBV11-1 and TRBJ2-7, with 7 bases aligning to TRBD2. The germline V gene encodes CDR1 SGHAT and CDR2 FQDESV (reference sequence). The CDR3 is made up of 14 amino acids. Germline trimming cut 2 bases from V and 10 bases from J; bases unmatched to any gene: 11.

This chain joins TRBV5-1 and TRBJ2-1; 10 positions match TRBD2. V gave up 6 bases and J gave up 5 bases; unmatched junction bases: 8. CDR3 size: 15 residues. CDR1 and CDR2 from the germline V gene are SGHRS and YFSETQ. The CDR3 coding sequence is TGCGCCAGCAACTTAATGGGACTAGCGAACAATGAGCAGTTCTTC. It codes for CASNLMGLANNEQFF.

The rearrangement joins TRBV6-5 to TRBJ1-3; no firm D call. Per germline, CDR1 MNHEY and CDR2 SVGAGI. CDR3 length: 14 amino acids. Trimming left V 6 bases short and J 0 bases short, with 9 bases between. The CDR3 sequence: CASRLQSSGNTIYF. In DNA, the CDR3 is TGTGCCAGCAGGTTACAGAGCTCTGGAAACACCATATATTTT.

In this sample, this clone turned up a few times. The chain joins TRBV7-9 to TRBJ2-3; D call uncertain. Trimming left V 0 bases short and J 5 bases short, with 12 bases between. This CDR3 comprises 15 residues. The V gene's germline CDR1 is SEHNR and CDR2 FQNEAQ (reference sequence). The CDR3 DNA is TGTGCCAGCAGCTTAGCTCCCTTAATCATAGATACGCAGTATTTT. Its translation is CASSLAPLIIDTQYF.

This clone was observed a few times. The gene calls are TRBV2 and TRBJ2-5; 8 bases line up with TRBD2. The V gene end was trimmed by 4 bases and the J gene end by 5 bases; junction bases not matched to a gene: 9. CDR1 and CDR2 (germline): SNHLY, FYNNEI. This CDR3 has 15 amino acids. CDR3 coding DNA: TGTGCCAGCAGTGGGCTAGCGGGCCGAGGCGAGACCCAGTACTTC. It translates to CASSGLAGRGETQYF.

The table lists this clone with a few counts. This chain uses TRBV5-1 with TRBJ1-5; no clear D. V gave up 1 base and J gave up 0 bases, with 2 bases separating them. This CDR3 is 13 amino acids long. CDR1 and CDR2 (germline): SGHRS, YFSETQ. The CDR3 DNA follows: TGCGCCAGCAGCTTGCGTAGCAATCAGCCCCAGCATTTT. The encoded protein is CASSLRSNQPQHF. The complete variable domain, with remaining parts taken from reference TRBV5-1 and TRBJ1-5, reads KAGVTQTPRYLIKTRGQQVTLSCSPISGHRSVSWYQQTPGQGLQFLFEYFSETQRNKGNFPGRFSGRQFSNSRSEMNVSTLELGDSALYLCASSLRSNQPQHFGDGTRLSIL.

The chain combines TRBV11-1 with TRBJ1-1, with a tentative D call TRBD1 (5 bases). The CDR3 loop spans 12 amino acids. V shed 5 bases and J shed 1 base, with 5 bases lying between them. Germline V gene data show CDR1 as SGHAT and CDR2 as FQDESV (reference sequence). Written as DNA, the CDR3 is TGTGCCAGCAGCGGGGGGAACACTGAAGCTTTCTTT. Its protein is CASSGGNTEAFF.

This clone was seen a handful of times. The gene calls are TRBV27 and TRBJ1-2; weak D call: TRBD1 (5 bases). The germline gives CDR1 MNHEY, CDR2 SMNVEV (reference sequence). V was clipped by 4 bases and J by 4 bases, with 10 bases between them. CDR3 length: 13 residues. The CDR3 sequence: CASSSGLSYGYTF. CDR3 DNA: TGTGCCAGCAGTTCGGGACTATCCTATGGCTACACCTTC.

The gene calls are TRBV27 and TRBJ1-1; D unclear. From germline, CDR1 is MNHEY and CDR2 SMNVEV (reference sequence). The CDR3 is made up of 14 amino acids. Trimming cost V 5 bases and J 11 bases, with 21 bases left between them. The CDR3 DNA reads as TGTGCCAGCAGTCCCCTTCAGGCGGGGTTAAGTGCTTTCTTT. Its translation is CASSPLQAGLSAFF.